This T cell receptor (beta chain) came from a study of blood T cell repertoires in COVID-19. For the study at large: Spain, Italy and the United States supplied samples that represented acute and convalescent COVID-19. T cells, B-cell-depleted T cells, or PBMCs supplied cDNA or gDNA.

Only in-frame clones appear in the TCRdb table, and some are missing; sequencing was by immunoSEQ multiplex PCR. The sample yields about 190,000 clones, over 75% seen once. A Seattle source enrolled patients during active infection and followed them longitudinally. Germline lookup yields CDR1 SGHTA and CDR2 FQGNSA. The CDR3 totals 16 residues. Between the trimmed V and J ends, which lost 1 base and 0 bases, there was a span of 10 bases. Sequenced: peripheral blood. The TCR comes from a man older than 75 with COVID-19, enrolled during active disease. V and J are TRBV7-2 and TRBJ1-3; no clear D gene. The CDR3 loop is CASSLENRVSGNTIYF. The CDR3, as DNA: TGTGCCAGCAGCTTAGAGAACAGAGTCTCTGGAAACACCATATATTTT.